These T cell receptor beta chains were read from a single sample in a study of memory CD4+ T cells and cytomegalovirus serostatus. Profiling relied on immunoSEQ multiplex PCR, and the TCRdb table lists in-frame clones only, not all of them. The table has around 50,000 clones, 80% to 90% seen once. The sample comprised memory CD4+ T cells from blood. The receptors here all came from an adult in good health and CMV-seronegative. Both conserved end residues are part of each CDR3. The order of the fields is clone size, V gene, J gene, D gene, CDR3 DNA, CDR3 protein. D genes are given only for firm matches. Expanded clones get a size class; other rows say once, few or many, or leave the size out.

-	TRBV5-1	TRBJ2-1	-	TGCGCCAGCAGCTTGGTGGCGGGGAGCGGCTACAATGAGCAGTTCTTC	CASSLVAGSGYNEQFF
-	TRBV5-1	TRBJ1-2	-	TGCGCCAGCAGCCTCCGGGGGGCAAATGGCTACACCTTC	CASSLRGANGYTF
-	TRBV4-3	TRBJ2-1	-	TGCGCCAGCAGCCAAGATGTAGACAGCTCCTACAATGAGCAGTTCTTC	CASSQDVDSSYNEQFF
-	TRBV4-2	TRBJ1-2	-	TGTGCCAGCACGCAGATAGGACAGCTCAATGGCTACACCTTC	CASTQIGQLNGYTF
-	TRBV6-6	TRBJ1-5	TRBD1	TGTGCCAGCAGAAATGACAGGGTGATTAGCAATCAGCCCCAGCATTTT	CASRNDRVISNQPQHF
-	TRBV9	TRBJ2-1	TRBD2	TGTGCCAGCAGCGTTGGCCTAGCGGGGATCGGCAATGAGCAGTTCTTC	CASSVGLAGIGNEQFF
-	TRBV5-1	TRBJ2-1	TRBD2	TGCGCCAGCAGCTTGGCTACGGGAGGTAGATACAATGAGCAGTTCTTC	CASSLATGGRYNEQFF
-	TRBV7-9	TRBJ2-3	-	TGTGCCAGCAGGCACATTAGAGGAGGATTAGATACGCAGTATTTT	CASRHIRGGLDTQYF
once	TRBV4-3	TRBJ1-2	-	TGCGCCAGCAGCCATCCCAACAGGGAACTTAATGGCTACACCTTC	CASSHPNRELNGYTF
-	TRBV6-1	TRBJ1-5	TRBD1	TGTGCCAGCACTCAGGGGGCTGGGAGTCAGCCCCAGCATTTT	CASTQGAGSQPQHF
-	TRBV6-5	TRBJ2-2	-	TGTGCCAGCAGTAAACGCCGTAACACCGGGGAGCTGTTTTTT	CASSKRRNTGELFF
-	TRBV6-5	TRBJ1-4	-	TGTGCCAGCAGTCATAAGGGCCTTAATGAAAAACTGTTTTTT	CASSHKGLNEKLFF
-	TRBV14	TRBJ2-1	TRBD2	TGTGCCAGCAGAAGGACTAGCGCCTACAATGAGCAGTTCTTC	CASRRTSAYNEQFF
-	TRBV5-1	TRBJ1-1	-	TGCGCCAGCAGCTTCGTACGGAACACTGAAGCTTTCTTT	CASSFVRNTEAFF
-	TRBV28	TRBJ2-5	-	TGTGCCAGCAGTTTATACCCAGGGAAATCAGAGACCCAGTACTTC	CASSLYPGKSETQYF
-	TRBV6-1	TRBJ2-1	TRBD2	TGTGCCAGCAGTGATACCGGGAGGGCTGTCGGGCAGTTCTTC	CASSDTGRAVGQFF
-	TRBV7-3	TRBJ2-7	-	TGTGCCAGCAGCTCGGACAATGGCTACGAGCAGTACTTC	CASSSDNGYEQYF
-	TRBV27	TRBJ2-2	-	TGTGCCAGCTCGAAGGGGGACCTCGGGGAGCTGTTTTTT	CASSKGDLGELFF
-	TRBV28	TRBJ1-1	TRBD1	TGTGCCAGCAGCCAGGACAGGCTTGAAGCTTTCTTT	CASSQDRLEAFF
-	TRBV2	TRBJ2-3	TRBD2	TGTGCCAGCAGTGAGTGGGAGGGATTCACAGATACGCAGTATTTT	CASSEWEGFTDTQYF
-	TRBV23-1	TRBJ1-5	-	TGCGCCAGCAGTCAATCGTTTGGAGGGAATCAGCCCCAGCATTTT	CASSQSFGGNQPQHF
few	TRBV7-2	TRBJ1-1	-	TGTGCCAGCAGCATAGCAAGAGTAGCTTTCTTT	CASSIARVAFF
few	TRBV29-1	TRBJ1-3	-	TGCAGCGTTGCAGAAAACCGTGGAAACACCATATATTTT	CSVAENRGNTIYF
-	TRBV7-7	TRBJ2-1	-	TGTGCTAGCAGCTCCCAGGGTAGAAATGAGCAGTTCTTC	CASSSQGRNEQFF
-	TRBV5-1	TRBJ1-5	-	TGCGCCAGCAGCTTGGAACAGAATCAGCCCCAGCATTTT	CASSLEQNQPQHF
-	TRBV19	TRBJ2-5	TRBD1	TGTGCCAGTAGCGCAGTCGACAGGGGGCGAGAGACCCAGTACTTC	CASSAVDRGRETQYF
-	TRBV2	TRBJ2-2	-	TGTGCCAGCAGAACTGGGCCTAACGGGGAGCTGTTTTTT	CASRTGPNGELFF
-	TRBV14	TRBJ1-2	-	TGTGCCAGCAGCCAAGGACCTGGTGGAGCCCTATATGGCTACACCTTC	CASSQGPGGALYGYTF
-	TRBV7-6	TRBJ1-5	-	TGTGCCAGCAGCTTAGGCGGGACAACCAATCAGCCCCAGCATTTT	CASSLGGTTNQPQHF
few	TRBV6-1	TRBJ1-5	-	TGTGCCAGCAGTGACCAGGGAACCCGGCAGCCCCAGCATTTT	CASSDQGTRQPQHF
-	TRBV6-6	TRBJ1-5	TRBD1	TGTGCCGGGACCAGGGGGGGCAATCAGCCCCAGCATTTT	CAGTRGGNQPQHF
once	TRBV5-4	TRBJ2-3	TRBD2	TGTGCCAGCAGCCAAGATGGACTAGCGGGATTGACAGATACGCAGTATTTT	CASSQDGLAGLTDTQYF
-	TRBV18	TRBJ2-7	TRBD2	TGTGCCAGCTCACCACTGGACACAGGACTAGCGAACGAGCAGTACTTC	CASSPLDTGLANEQYF
-	TRBV11-3	TRBJ2-1	TRBD2	TGTGCCAGCAGCTTTGGCGGGAGTCCTAATGAGCAGTTCTTC	CASSFGGSPNEQFF
-	TRBV14	TRBJ1-1	-	TGTGCCAGCAGCCAAGGACTTAGGATGAACACTGAAGCTTTCTTT	CASSQGLRMNTEAFF
-	TRBV7-9	TRBJ1-3	TRBD1	TGTGCCAGCAGCTTAGCAGACAGGGTTCTCTCTGGAAACACCATATATTTT	CASSLADRVLSGNTIYF
-	TRBV11-1	TRBJ2-2	TRBD2	TGTGCCAGCAGCTGGAGACTAGCGGGAGGCCCTACCAACACCGGGGAGCTGTTTTTT	CASSWRLAGGPTNTGELFF
once	TRBV14	TRBJ1-1	-	TGTGCCAGCAGCCAAGAAGTCAGGGGCACTGAAGCTTTCTTT	CASSQEVRGTEAFF
-	TRBV7-2	TRBJ2-3	TRBD2	TGTGCCAGCAGCTTAAAGGCGGGGGGACGCACAGATACGCAGTATTTT	CASSLKAGGRTDTQYF
-	TRBV7-9	TRBJ2-7	-	TGTGCCAGCTTCCAGAACTACGAGCAGTACTTC	CASFQNYEQYF
once	TRBV18	TRBJ2-5	-	TGTGCCAGCTCACCACGGGACTTCCAAGAGACCCAGTACTTC	CASSPRDFQETQYF
few	TRBV29-1	TRBJ2-1	-	TGCAGCGTTCCCCGGGCCCTTCTGAGCTCCTACAATGAGCAGTTCTTC	CSVPRALLSSYNEQFF
-	TRBV27	TRBJ2-7	-	TGTGCCAGCAGTTTCGGTCAGAACACCTACGAGCAGTACTTC	CASSFGQNTYEQYF
-	TRBV7-9	TRBJ1-1	-	TGTGCCAGCAGCTTACGAAGGGAGGAAGCTTTCTTT	CASSLRREEAFF
-	TRBV7-2	TRBJ1-5	-	TGTGCCAGCAGCCTCCACGTGGGGGGCAATCAGCCCCAGCATTTT	CASSLHVGGNQPQHF
-	TRBV27	TRBJ2-1	TRBD2	TGTGCCAGCAGTTACCGGGAGGGAGTCAATGAGCAGTTCTTC	CASSYREGVNEQFF
-	TRBV11-2	TRBJ1-2	-	TGTGCCAGCAGCTTAGATATGGTATCTGGCTACACCTTC	CASSLDMVSGYTF
-	TRBV5-4	TRBJ1-2	-	TGTGCCAGCAGCTTGGTGGAACAGAGCCCCTATGGCTACACCTTC	CASSLVEQSPYGYTF
-	TRBV6-1	TRBJ1-2	TRBD1	TGTGCCAGCAGTAAGGGGGCCGGGGACTATGGCTACACCTTC	CASSKGAGDYGYTF
-	TRBV5-6	TRBJ1-6	-	TGTGCCAGCAGCCTGCACGGAAATTCACCCCTCCACTTT	CASSLHGNSPLHF